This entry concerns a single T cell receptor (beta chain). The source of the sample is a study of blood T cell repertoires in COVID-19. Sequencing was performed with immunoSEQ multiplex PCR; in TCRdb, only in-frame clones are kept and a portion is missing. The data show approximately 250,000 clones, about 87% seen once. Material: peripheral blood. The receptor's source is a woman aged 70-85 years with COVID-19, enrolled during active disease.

CDR3 sequence: CACPKGSGGQTDTQYF. CDR3 DNA sequence: TGTGCCTGCCCAAAGGGGTCGGGAGGGCAAACAGATACGCAGTATTTT. The genes are TRBV30 and TRBJ2-3, with 8 bases that match TRBD2. The junction had 14 bases not matched to a gene; V was cut back by 6 bases and J by 3 bases. This CDR3 has 16 residues. Germline V gives CDR1 GTSNPN, CDR2 SVGIG (reference sequence).